The clone carrying this T cell receptor (beta chain) showed up many times. Amplified regions were TCR beta CDR3 sequences from RNA transcripts. Primed by the HTBI set, a first-round RT-PCR was run on the TCR CDR3. TCRdb itself ran the multiplex PCR reads through MiXCR, one entry per CDR3 protein. The data contain 450,000 to 650,000 distinct CDR3 sequences, roughly 17% of them singletons. V lost 0 bases to trimming and J lost 0 bases, with 13 bases between them. The CDR3 runs 16 residues. CDR1 is SGHKS and CDR2 is YYEKEE in the germline V gene (reference sequence). The data were obtained in a study of T cells in Graves' hyperthyroidism and ophthalmopathy.

Sequenced material: blood. V usage is TRBV5-5 and J usage is TRBJ2-7; D not resolved. The receptor comes from a woman under 30 with Graves' ophthalmopathy. The CDR3 protein is CASSLVRWNVSYEQYF. CDR3 DNA sequence: TGTGCCAGCAGCTTGGTTCGATGGAACGTCTCCTACGAGCAGTACTTC. Together with reference TRBV5-5 and TRBJ2-7, the CDR3 gives the full variable domain: DAGVTQSPTHLIKTRGQQVTLRCSPISGHKSVSWYQQVLGQGPQFIFQYYEKEERGRGNFPDRFSARQFPNYSSELNVNALLLGDSALYLCASSLVRWNVSYEQYFGPGTRLTVT.